This T cell receptor beta chain comes out of a study of T cell responses to AZD1222 COVID-19 vaccine. Per the germline V gene, CDR1 is SGDLS and CDR2 is YYNGEE. Trimming removed 4 bases from V and 9 bases from J; junction bases left unmatched: 23. The CDR3 contains 19 residues. Turning to this clone: The target antigen is unknown.

Notes on the study in general: White British ancestry dominated among donors, who included more females, and clonal diversity was possibly underestimated. Spike-specific TCR depth and breadth grew after two AZD1222 doses. Seropositive AZD1222 recipients at baseline numbered only five to seven.

Sequencing used immunoSEQ multiplex PCR; TCRdb keeps in-frame clones, though not all of them. In the table there are over 85,000 clones, about 87% of which are singletons. The V gene is TRBV9, the J gene TRBJ2-1, with TRBD2 identical over 9 bases. The specimen was peripheral blood, collected on day 0 of AZD1222 vaccination. The TCR sequence derives from an adult in good health. The CDR3 coding sequence is TGTGCCAGCAGCCGAGGTGGCACTAGCGGGCGTCAGGTACATGTTGAGCAGTTCTTC. This gives the protein CASSRGGTSGRQVHVEQFF.